This T cell receptor (beta chain) was found in a study of somatic mutations in cytotoxic T cells in rheumatoid arthritis. In the case of this clone: Its antigen remains unknown.

Sequencing was performed with immunoSEQ multiplex PCR; in TCRdb, only in-frame clones are kept and a portion is missing. The table has over 20,000 clones, about 81% seen once; the top ten hold over 5%. Study observations and caveats: With age, CD8+ clonality increased in rheumatoid arthritis patients, whereas no such increase appeared in healthy controls.

Trimming took 5 bases from V and 3 from J, leaving 6 bases between them. Germline CDR1 is SGHTS and CDR2 is YDEGEE. The length of the CDR3 is 11 residues. The V call is TRBV5-8, the J call TRBJ2-7, with D tentatively TRBD1 (5 bases). What was sequenced was CD8+ T cells sorted from blood. The receptor was isolated from a man in his fifties or sixties in good health. CDR3 region: CASRQGYEQYF. Here the CDR3 DNA reads TGTGCCAGCAGGCAGGGCTACGAGCAGTACTTC.